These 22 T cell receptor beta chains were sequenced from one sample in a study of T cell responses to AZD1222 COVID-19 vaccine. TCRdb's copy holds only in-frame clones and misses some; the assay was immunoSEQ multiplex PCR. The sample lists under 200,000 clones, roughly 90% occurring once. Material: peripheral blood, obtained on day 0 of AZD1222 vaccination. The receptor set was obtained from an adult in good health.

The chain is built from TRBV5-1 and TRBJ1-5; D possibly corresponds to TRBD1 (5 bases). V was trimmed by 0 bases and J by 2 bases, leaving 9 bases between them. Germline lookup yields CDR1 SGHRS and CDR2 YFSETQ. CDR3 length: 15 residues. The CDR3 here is CASSLEGVGNQPQHF. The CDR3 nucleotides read TGCGCCAGCAGCTTGGAAGGGGTGGGCAATCAGCCCCAGCATTTT.

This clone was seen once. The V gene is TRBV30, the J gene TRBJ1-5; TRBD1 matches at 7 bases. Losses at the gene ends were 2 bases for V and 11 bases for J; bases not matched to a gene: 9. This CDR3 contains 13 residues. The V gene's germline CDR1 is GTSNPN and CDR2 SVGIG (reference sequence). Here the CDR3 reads CAWSTQGRGSQHF. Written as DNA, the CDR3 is TGTGCCTGGAGTACACAGGGGAGAGGTTCCCAGCATTTT.

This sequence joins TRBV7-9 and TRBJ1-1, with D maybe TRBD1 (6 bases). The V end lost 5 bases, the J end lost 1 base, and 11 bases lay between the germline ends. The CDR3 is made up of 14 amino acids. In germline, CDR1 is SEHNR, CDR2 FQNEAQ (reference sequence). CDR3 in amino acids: CASSARGANTEAFF. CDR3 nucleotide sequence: TGTGCCAGCAGCGCCCGGGGGGCGAACACTGAAGCTTTCTTT.

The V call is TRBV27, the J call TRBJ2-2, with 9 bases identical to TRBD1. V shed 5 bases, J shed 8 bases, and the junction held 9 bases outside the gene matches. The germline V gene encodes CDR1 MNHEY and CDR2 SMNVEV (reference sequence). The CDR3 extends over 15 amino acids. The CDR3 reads CASSPWTGAVGELFF. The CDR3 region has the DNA TGTGCCAGCAGTCCGTGGACAGGGGCTGTGGGGGAGCTGTTTTTT.

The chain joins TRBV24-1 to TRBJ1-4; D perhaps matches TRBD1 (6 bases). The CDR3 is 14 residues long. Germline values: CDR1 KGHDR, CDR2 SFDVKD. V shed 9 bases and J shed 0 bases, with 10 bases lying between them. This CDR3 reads CATQAGATNEKLFF. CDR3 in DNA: TGTGCCACCCAAGCAGGGGCAACTAATGAAAAACTGTTTTTT.

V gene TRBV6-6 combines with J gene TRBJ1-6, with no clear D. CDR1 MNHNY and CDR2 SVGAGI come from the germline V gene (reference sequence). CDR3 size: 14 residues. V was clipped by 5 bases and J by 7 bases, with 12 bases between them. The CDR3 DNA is TGTGCCAGCAGTACCGGACCGCCGAATTCACCCCTCCACTTT. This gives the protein CASSTGPPNSPLHF.

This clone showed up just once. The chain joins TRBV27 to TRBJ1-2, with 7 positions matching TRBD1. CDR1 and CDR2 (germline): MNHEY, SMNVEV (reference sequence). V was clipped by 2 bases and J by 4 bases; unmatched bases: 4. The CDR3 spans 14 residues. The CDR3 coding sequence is TGTGCCAGCAGTTTAAGAGGGGGCGCCTATGGCTACACCTTC. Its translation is CASSLRGGAYGYTF.

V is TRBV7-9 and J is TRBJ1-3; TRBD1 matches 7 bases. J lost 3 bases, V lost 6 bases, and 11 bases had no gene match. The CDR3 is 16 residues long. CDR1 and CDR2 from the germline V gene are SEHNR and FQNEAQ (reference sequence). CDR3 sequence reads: CASSWFLQGVGNTIYF. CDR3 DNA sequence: TGTGCCAGCAGTTGGTTCCTTCAGGGGGTTGGAAACACCATATATTTT.

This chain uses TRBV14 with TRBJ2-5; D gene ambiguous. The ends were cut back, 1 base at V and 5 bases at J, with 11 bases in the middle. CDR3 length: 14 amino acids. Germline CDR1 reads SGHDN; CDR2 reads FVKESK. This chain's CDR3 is CASSQGTLLETQYF. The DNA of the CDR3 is TGTGCCAGCAGCCAAGGTACCCTCCTGGAGACCCAGTACTTC.

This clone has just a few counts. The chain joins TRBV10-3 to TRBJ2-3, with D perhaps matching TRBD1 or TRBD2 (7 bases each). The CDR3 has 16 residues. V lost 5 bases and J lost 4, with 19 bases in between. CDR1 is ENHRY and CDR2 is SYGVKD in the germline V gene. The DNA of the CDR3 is TGTGCCATCAGTTTAGGGGGCAGTCTAGCGGCAGATACGCAGTATTTT. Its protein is CAISLGGSLAADTQYF.

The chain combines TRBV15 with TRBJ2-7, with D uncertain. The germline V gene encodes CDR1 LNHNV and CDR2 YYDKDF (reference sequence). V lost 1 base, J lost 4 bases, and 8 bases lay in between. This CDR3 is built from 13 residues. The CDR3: CATSRGFAYEQYF. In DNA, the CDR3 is TGTGCCACCAGCAGAGGGTTTGCTTACGAGCAGTACTTC.

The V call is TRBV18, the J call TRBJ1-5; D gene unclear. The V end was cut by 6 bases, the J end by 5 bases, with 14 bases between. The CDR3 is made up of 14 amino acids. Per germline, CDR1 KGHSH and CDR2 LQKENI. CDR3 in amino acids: CASSPPDGYQPQHF. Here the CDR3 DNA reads TGTGCCAGCTCCCCTCCGGACGGTTATCAGCCCCAGCATTTT.

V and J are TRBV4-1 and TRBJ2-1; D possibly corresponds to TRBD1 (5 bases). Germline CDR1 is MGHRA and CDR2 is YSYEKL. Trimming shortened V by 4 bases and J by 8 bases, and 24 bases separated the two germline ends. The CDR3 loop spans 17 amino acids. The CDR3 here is CASSRLMAGNKNDEQFF. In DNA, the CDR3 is TGCGCCAGCAGCCGTCTCATGGCAGGGAACAAAAACGATGAGCAGTTCTTC.

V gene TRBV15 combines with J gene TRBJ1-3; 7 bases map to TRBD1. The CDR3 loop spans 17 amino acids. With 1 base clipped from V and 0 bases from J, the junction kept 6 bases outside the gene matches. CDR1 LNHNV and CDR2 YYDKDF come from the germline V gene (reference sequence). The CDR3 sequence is CATSRGGQPDSGNTIYF. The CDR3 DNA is TGTGCCACCAGCAGAGGGGGACAGCCGGACTCTGGAAACACCATATATTTT.

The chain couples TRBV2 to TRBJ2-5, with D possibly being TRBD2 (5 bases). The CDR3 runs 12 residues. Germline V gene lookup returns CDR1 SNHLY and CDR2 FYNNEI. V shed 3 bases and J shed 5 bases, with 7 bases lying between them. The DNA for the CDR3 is TGTGCCAGCAGTGAGCGGGTGGAGACCCAGTACTTC. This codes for CASSERVETQYF. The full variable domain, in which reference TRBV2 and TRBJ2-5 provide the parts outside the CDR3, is EPEVTQTPSHQVTQMGQEVILRCVPISNHLYFYWYRQILGQKVEFLVSFYNNEISEKSEIFDDQFSVERPDGSNFTLKIRSTKLEDSAMYFCASSERVETQYFGPGTRLLVL.

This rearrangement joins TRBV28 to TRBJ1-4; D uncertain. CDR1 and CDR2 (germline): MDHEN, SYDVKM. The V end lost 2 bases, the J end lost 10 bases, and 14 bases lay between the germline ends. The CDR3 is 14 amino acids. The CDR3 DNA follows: TGTGCCAGCAGTTTAAGCGTAGACGCGCGAAAACTGTTTTTT. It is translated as CASSLSVDARKLFF.

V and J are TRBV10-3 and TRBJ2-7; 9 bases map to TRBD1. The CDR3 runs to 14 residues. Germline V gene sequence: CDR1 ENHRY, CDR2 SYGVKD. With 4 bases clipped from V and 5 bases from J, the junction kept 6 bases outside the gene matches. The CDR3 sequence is CAISGGTGNHEQYF. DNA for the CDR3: TGTGCCATCAGTGGGGGGACAGGGAACCACGAGCAGTACTTC.

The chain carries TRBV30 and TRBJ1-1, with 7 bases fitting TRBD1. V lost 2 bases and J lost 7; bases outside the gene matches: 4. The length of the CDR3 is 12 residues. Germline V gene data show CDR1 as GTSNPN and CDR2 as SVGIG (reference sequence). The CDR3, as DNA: TGTGCCTGGAGTTCGACAGGGTTTGAAGCTTTCTTT. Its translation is CAWSSTGFEAFF. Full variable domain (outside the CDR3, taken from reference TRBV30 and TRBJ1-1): SQTIHQWPATLVQPVGSPLSLECTVEGTSNPNLYWYRQAAGRGLQLLFYSVGIGQISSEVPQNLSASRPQDRQFILSSKKLLLSDSGFYLCAWSSTGFEAFFGQGTRLTVV.

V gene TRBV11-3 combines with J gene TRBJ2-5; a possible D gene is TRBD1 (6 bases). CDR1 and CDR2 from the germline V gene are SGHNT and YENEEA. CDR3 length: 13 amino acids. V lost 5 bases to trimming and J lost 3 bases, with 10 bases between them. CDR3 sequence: CASSTRTEETQYF. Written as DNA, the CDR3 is TGTGCCAGCAGCACCCGGACAGAAGAGACCCAGTACTTC. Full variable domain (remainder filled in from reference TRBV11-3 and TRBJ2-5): EAGVVQSPRYKIIEKKQPVAFWCNPISGHNTLYWYLQNLGQGPELLIRYENEEAVDDSQLPKDRFSAERLKGVDSTLKIQPAELGDSAVYLCASSTRTEETQYFGPGTRLLVL.

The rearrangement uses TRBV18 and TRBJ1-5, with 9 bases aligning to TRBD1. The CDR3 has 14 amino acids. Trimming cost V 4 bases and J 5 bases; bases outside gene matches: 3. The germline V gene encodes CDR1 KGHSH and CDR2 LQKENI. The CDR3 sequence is CASSQQGADQPQHF. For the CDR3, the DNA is TGTGCCAGCTCACAACAGGGGGCTGATCAGCCCCAGCATTTT. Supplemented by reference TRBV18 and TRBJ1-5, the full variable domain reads NAGVMQNPRHLVRRRGQEARLRCSPMKGHSHVYWYRQLPEEGLKFMVYLQKENIIDESGMPKERFSAEFPKEGPSILRIQQVVRGDSAAYFCASSQQGADQPQHFGDGTRLSIL.

This chain's CDR3 is CASSIGGIIASGSDEQFF. For the CDR3, the DNA is TGTGCCAGTAGTATCGGGGGGATCATAGCTAGCGGGAGCGATGAGCAGTTCTTC. The chain carries TRBV19 and TRBJ2-1; 10 bases line up with TRBD2. V was clipped by 3 bases and J by 8 bases; unmatched bases: 16. The CDR3 covers 18 residues. Looked up from germline, CDR1 is LNHDA and CDR2 is SQIVND (reference sequence).

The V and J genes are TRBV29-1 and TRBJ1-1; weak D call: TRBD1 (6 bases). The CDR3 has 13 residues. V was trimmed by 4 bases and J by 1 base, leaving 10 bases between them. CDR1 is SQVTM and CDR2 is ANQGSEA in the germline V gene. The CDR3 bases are TGCAGCGTTGGCGCGGACAGGAACACTGAAGCTTTCTTT. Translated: CSVGADRNTEAFF.